This TCR beta chain was observed in a study of beta chain features in type 1 diabetes. As to this clone: Its matching antigen is unknown.

Expressed TCRB transcripts were sequenced because the isolated RNA had all been reverse transcribed beforehand. Repertoires were generated with immunoSEQ multiplex PCR, while TCRdb's copy carries only in-frame clones and drops some. The repertoire includes about 23,000 clones, around 68% of them detected once, and about 4% sits in the top ten. Study-wide points: Researchers caution that PCR might favor shorter templates, equally among patients and controls. TCRB CDR3 length was moderately but significantly reduced in all four CD4+ subsets of Type 1 diabetes patients. Cells that show high TCR expression could be over-represented by cDNA sequencing. Healthy donors had naive, central memory and Treg TCRB repertoires that appeared less similar than those seen among patients.

The germline V and J ends were trimmed by 0 bases and 1 base, with 8 bases remaining between them. The CDR3 runs to 15 residues. The germline CDR1 and CDR2 sequences are SGHTA and FQGNSA. Sequencing input: Tregs from blood. The sequence came from a man aged 18-30 years with type 1 diabetes. The chain recombines TRBV7-2 with TRBJ2-3, with D possibly matching TRBD1 (6 bases). The CDR3 is CASSLAEGGTDTQYF. DNA for the CDR3: TGTGCCAGCAGCTTAGCTGAGGGGGGCACAGATACGCAGTATTTT.